These 15 T cell receptor beta chains were all obtained from the same sample, sequenced in a study of blood T cell repertoires in COVID-19. Sequencing was performed with immunoSEQ multiplex PCR; in TCRdb, only in-frame clones are kept and a portion is missing. The repertoire holds 200,000 to 300,000 clones, with approximately 81% as singletons. The sample was peripheral blood. Every receptor here comes from a man between 60 and 70 years old with acute or convalescent COVID-19.

The chain is built from TRBV11-1 and TRBJ2-7; D not certain. Germline-derived CDR1 and CDR2 are SGHAT and FQDESV (reference sequence). V lost 5 bases, J lost 5 bases, and 13 bases lay in between. The CDR3 has 13 amino acids. CDR3 DNA: TGTGCCAGCAGCGACCCCCCTGGGCACGAGCAGTACTTC. Protein product: CASSDPPGHEQYF.

The chain uses TRBV7-3 and TRBJ2-1; 9 bases line up with TRBD1. The V gene's germline CDR1 is SGHTA and CDR2 FQGTGA. This CDR3 has 15 amino acids. The junction had 5 bases not matched to a gene; V was cut back by 4 bases and J by 4 bases. The CDR3 coding sequence is TGTGCCAGCAGCTCCGGGACAGGGACATACAATGAGCAGTTCTTC. It is translated as CASSSGTGTYNEQFF.

This chain joins TRBV9 and TRBJ2-2; a possible D gene is TRBD2 (6 bases). The V end was cut by 3 bases, the J end by 7 bases, with 19 bases between. CDR1 and CDR2 (germline): SGDLS, YYNGEE. This CDR3 region has 16 residues. The CDR3 reads CASSATSGLFGGELFF. CDR3 bases: TGTGCCAGCAGCGCTACCTCGGGACTGTTCGGCGGGGAGCTGTTTTTT.

The J gene is TRBJ1-1, the V gene TRBV7-2, with D uncertain. The CDR3 loop spans 13 amino acids. The V gene's germline CDR1 is SGHTA and CDR2 FQGNSA. V was trimmed by 3 bases and J by 0 bases, leaving 5 bases between them. The CDR3 DNA reads as TGTGCCAGCAGCTTTTCCATGAACACTGAAGCTTTCTTT. As protein: CASSFSMNTEAFF.

The V call is TRBV6-5, the J call TRBJ2-2; possibly TRBD2 for D (6 bases). CDR1 is MNHEY and CDR2 is SVGAGI in the germline V gene. The CDR3 length is 12 residues. CDR3 in amino acids: CARGERGGELFF. The DNA for the CDR3 is TGTGCACGCGGGGAACGTGGCGGGGAGCTGTTTTTT.

The rearrangement uses TRBV7-9 and TRBJ2-7; 8 positions agree with TRBD1. V dropped 5 bases and J dropped 3; count of bases not matched to a gene: 9. CDR3 length equals 15 residues. Germline CDR1 and CDR2: SEHNR and FQNEAQ (reference sequence). The CDR3 bases are TGTGCCAGCAGCCGCACCGGGACAGGATACTACGAGCAGTACTTC. Amino acid sequence: CASSRTGTGYYEQYF.

Regarding this clone: A read error may produce the germline difference seen at one junction end. The chain has TRBV7-2 and TRBJ2-5; D may be TRBD1 (5 bases). Germline loops: CDR1 SGHTA, CDR2 FQGNSA. The CDR3 consists of 13 residues. The CDR3 DNA is TGTGCCAGCAGCTTATTAGGGGTAGAGGCCCAGTACTTC. It codes for CASSLLGVEAQYF.

This chain joins TRBV3-1 (or the pseudogene TRBV3-2) and TRBJ1-1, with 8 bases matching TRBD1. V was pared by 5 bases and J by 0 bases, with 8 bases of the junction left unmatched. The CDR3 is 16 amino acids. Germline V gene sequence: CDR1 LGHDT, CDR2 YNNKEL (reference sequence). This chain's CDR3 is CASSEGQVIMNTEAFF. The CDR3, as DNA: TGTGCCAGCAGCGAGGGACAGGTTATTATGAACACTGAAGCTTTCTTT.

The V gene is TRBV18, the J gene TRBJ1-2, with D hard to call. This CDR3 is 16 amino acids long. Germline CDR1 reads KGHSH; CDR2 reads LQKENI. With 2 bases removed from V and 6 bases from J, the gap between germline ends came to 19 bases. The CDR3 DNA reads as TGTGCCAGCTCACCAAATGCACCAGGCTACCCAGATGGCTACACCTTC. Translated, it gives CASSPNAPGYPDGYTF. The full variable domain, rest sourced from reference TRBV18 and TRBJ1-2, is NAGVMQNPRHLVRRRGQEARLRCSPMKGHSHVYWYRQLPEEGLKFMVYLQKENIIDESGMPKERFSAEFPKEGPSILRIQQVVRGDSAAYFCASSPNAPGYPDGYTFGSGTRLTVV.

The genes are TRBV6-5 and TRBJ1-2; 10 positions agree with TRBD1. CDR3 length equals 14 residues. V lost 7 bases, J lost 2 bases, and 4 bases stayed unmatched. CDR1 MNHEY and CDR2 SVGAGI come from the germline V gene. The CDR3 is CASIPGQGNYGYTF. CDR3 DNA sequence: TGTGCCAGCATTCCGGGACAGGGGAACTATGGCTACACCTTC.

This chain connects TRBV11-1 to TRBJ2-1, with a tentative D call TRBD1 (6 bases). The CDR3 consists of 12 residues. V lost 4 bases to trimming and J lost 9 bases, with 10 bases between them. CDR1 is SGHAT, CDR2 FQDESV, per germline (reference sequence). CDR3 nucleotide sequence: TGTGCCAGCAGCTCCAGGGGCGTTGAGCAGTTCTTC. Its translation is CASSSRGVEQFF.

The chain joins TRBV19 to TRBJ2-1; 12 bases are a match to TRBD2. CDR1 and CDR2 from the germline V gene are LNHDA and SQIVND (reference sequence). The CDR3 extends over 19 amino acids. V trimming: 0 bases; J trimming: 0 bases; junction bases outside the gene matches: 6. CDR3 loop: CASSIDGLAGPSSYNEQFF. The CDR3 DNA reads as TGTGCCAGTAGTATAGACGGACTAGCGGGGCCGAGCTCCTACAATGAGCAGTTCTTC.

The chain couples TRBV24-1 to TRBJ1-4, with D possibly TRBD1 on 6 matching bases. Germline V CDR1 and CDR2: KGHDR, SFDVKD. The CDR3 contains 19 residues. V lost 3 bases and J 7 bases, leaving 26 bases between the germline ends. DNA for the CDR3: TGTGCCACCAGTGATGGGGGCAGGGAAATTGGGCTGGGCGGTGAAAAACTGTTTTTT. Amino acids: CATSDGGREIGLGGEKLFF.

This rearrangement joins TRBV6-6 to TRBJ1-5, with a possible D match to TRBD1 (5 bases). Deletions cut 2 bases from V and 11 bases from J, with 16 bases between. CDR1 is MNHNY, CDR2 SVGAGI, per germline (reference sequence). The CDR3 contains 14 residues. CDR3 amino acids: CASSYGAGSRAQHF. In DNA form, the CDR3 reads TGTGCCAGCAGTTACGGGGCAGGGTCTAGGGCCCAGCATTTT.

To note about this clone: Different DNA sequences within this sample yield the same CDR3. V and J are TRBV5-1 and TRBJ1-5, with D tentatively TRBD1 (5 bases). This CDR3 comprises 14 residues. CDR1 SGHRS and CDR2 YFSETQ come from the germline V gene. The V and J ends lost 2 bases and 4 bases respectively, with 10 bases between them. In DNA form, the CDR3 reads TGCGCCAGCAGCTTAACAGGCGGAAATCAGCCCCAGCATTTT. Translating gives CASSLTGGNQPQHF.